Listed below are T cell receptor beta chains from one sample, sequenced in a study of blood T cell repertoires in COVID-19. The assay was immunoSEQ multiplex PCR, and TCRdb's table has in-frame clones only and misses some. The data hold 29,000 or so clones, with about 80% observed a single time. Sequences were obtained from peripheral blood. These receptors were obtained from a woman aged 70-85 years with acute or convalescent COVID-19. CDR3s include the opening cysteine and the closing phenylalanine or tryptophan. The D gene is left open where the match is weak. Part of the rows lack a size; the others show once, few, many or a class for expanded clones.

size,V,D,J,DNA,CDR3
once,TRBV6-2/TRBV6-3,NA,TRBJ2-5,TGTGCCAGCAGTTACCTCGACAGAGGAGAGACCCAGTACTTC,CASSYLDRGETQYF
once,TRBV6-5,TRBD1,TRBJ2-7,TGTGCCAGCAGATCAGGGGGCCGACGATATGGCGAGCAGTACTTC,CASRSGGRRYGEQYF
NA,TRBV9,NA,TRBJ2-1,TGTGCCAGCAGCGTAGGGACTCTCGGGATTGAGCAGTTCTTC,CASSVGTLGIEQFF
NA,TRBV4-2,TRBD2,TRBJ2-3,TGTGCCAGCAGCCATACTCTAGCGGGGGGCACAGATACGCAGTATTTT,CASSHTLAGGTDTQYF
NA,TRBV5-1,TRBD2,TRBJ2-5,TGCGCCAGCAGCTTGGGGACTAGCGTCGAGACCCAGTACTTC,CASSLGTSVETQYF
NA,TRBV11-3,NA,TRBJ2-1,TGTGCCAGCAGCCGAGTTGATAATGAGCAGTTCTTC,CASSRVDNEQFF
NA,TRBV6-5,NA,TRBJ1-2,TGTGCCAGCAGACGTGAAGGAGGGCCATTGTCCCACTTC,CASRREGGPLSHF
NA,TRBV27,NA,TRBJ2-3,TGTGCCAGCAGTCTTCGATTGCTAAATACGCAGTATTTT,CASSLRLLNTQYF
NA,TRBV10-2,NA,TRBJ2-7,TGCGCCAGCAGTGAGTCTTCAGGGGTAACCTACGAGCAGTACTTC,CASSESSGVTYEQYF
NA,TRBV2,NA,TRBJ2-7,TGTGCCAGCAGTGAAGGGGCCAACTCCTACGAGCAGTACTTC,CASSEGANSYEQYF
NA,TRBV19,NA,TRBJ1-5,TGTGCCAGTAGTATAGAAGGACAGTCCCCTCAGCCCCAGCATTTT,CASSIEGQSPQPQHF
NA,TRBV6-2/TRBV6-3,NA,TRBJ1-1,TGTGCCAGCAGTTACGGGCCCCTGAACACTGAAGCTTTCTTT,CASSYGPLNTEAFF
NA,TRBV6-6,NA,TRBJ1-2,TGTGCCAGCAGATCTACAGGGATGAGGGATGGCTACACCTTC,CASRSTGMRDGYTF
once,TRBV6-6,NA,TRBJ1-2,TGTGCCAGCAGTTACAATCCAGGGCTGAACGGCTACACCTTC,CASSYNPGLNGYTF
NA,TRBV27,TRBD1,TRBJ2-7,TGTGCCAGCACCCCGCCGGGACAGTCCTACGAGCAGTACTTC,CASTPPGQSYEQYF
NA,TRBV28,NA,TRBJ2-7,TGTGCCAGCAGCCCACGGACAGCCTACGAGCAGTACTTC,CASSPRTAYEQYF
NA,TRBV6-1,NA,TRBJ2-5,TGTGCCAGCAGTGAAGCTACGAGCCGGGTAGAGACCCAGTACTTC,CASSEATSRVETQYF
NA,TRBV5-4,TRBD1,TRBJ1-4,TGTGCCAGCAGCCCTGGACAGGGTGGTGTAAAACTGTTTTTT,CASSPGQGGVKLFF
once,TRBV18,TRBD2,TRBJ2-3,TGTGCCAGCTCACCGGAGCGGGGGGCACTCACAGATACGCAGTATTTT,CASSPERGALTDTQYF
once,TRBV29-1,NA,TRBJ1-1,TGTAGCGTTGAAAGGGGCAGGAGGGATATGAACACTGAAGCTTTCTTT,CSVERGRRDMNTEAFF
NA,TRBV19,TRBD1,TRBJ1-5,TGTGCCAGTAGGGACAGGGGGCCGAATCAGCCCCAGCATTTT,CASRDRGPNQPQHF
NA,TRBV24-1,NA,TRBJ2-1,TGTGCCACCAGTGATCCAAGGACTGGAGGGCACAATGAGCAGTTCTTC,CATSDPRTGGHNEQFF
few,TRBV11-1,NA,TRBJ2-7,TGTGCCAGCAGCTTAGATAGGGGAGGCGAGCAGTACTTC,CASSLDRGGEQYF
NA,TRBV6-5,TRBD2,TRBJ2-1,TGTGCCAGCAGTTACCTCGGGGTAGCGGGGAACAATGAGCAGTTCTTC,CASSYLGVAGNNEQFF
NA,TRBV5-1,TRBD1,TRBJ1-1,TGCGCCAGCAGCATCTCAGGGGGCACTGAAGCTTTCTTT,CASSISGGTEAFF
NA,TRBV4-2,TRBD2,TRBJ2-2,TGTGCCAGCAGCCAGGCCTCGGGTAGCGGGGGTCCCGGGGAGCTGTTTTTT,CASSQASGSGGPGELFF
NA,TRBV9,NA,TRBJ2-1,TGTGCCAGCAGCGCCCAGTACAATGAGCAGTTCTTC,CASSAQYNEQFF
NA,TRBV10-3,NA,TRBJ2-5,TGTGCCATCAGTGATTGGGGAGGGGACAGGAAAGAGACCCAGTACTTC,CAISDWGGDRKETQYF
NA,TRBV18,TRBD1,TRBJ2-7,TGTGCCAGCTCCCCGGGACAGGGCATCTACGAGCAGTACTTC,CASSPGQGIYEQYF